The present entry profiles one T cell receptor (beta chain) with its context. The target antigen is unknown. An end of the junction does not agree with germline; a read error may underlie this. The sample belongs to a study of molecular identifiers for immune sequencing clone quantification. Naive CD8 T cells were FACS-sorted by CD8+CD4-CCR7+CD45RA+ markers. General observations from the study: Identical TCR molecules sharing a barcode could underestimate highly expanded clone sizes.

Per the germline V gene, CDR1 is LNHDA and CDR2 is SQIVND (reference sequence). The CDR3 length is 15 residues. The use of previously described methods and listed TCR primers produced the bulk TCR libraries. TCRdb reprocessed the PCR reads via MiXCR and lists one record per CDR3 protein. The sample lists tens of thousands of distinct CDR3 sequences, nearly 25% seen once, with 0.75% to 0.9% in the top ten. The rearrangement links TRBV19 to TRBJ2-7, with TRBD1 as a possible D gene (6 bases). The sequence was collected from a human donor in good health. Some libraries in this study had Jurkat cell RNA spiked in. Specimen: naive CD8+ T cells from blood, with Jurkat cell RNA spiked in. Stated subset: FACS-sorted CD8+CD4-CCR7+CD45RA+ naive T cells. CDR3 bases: TGTACCAGTAGTATGGGCAGGGGAATCTCCTGCGAGCAGTACTTC. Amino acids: CTSSMGRGISCEQYF.